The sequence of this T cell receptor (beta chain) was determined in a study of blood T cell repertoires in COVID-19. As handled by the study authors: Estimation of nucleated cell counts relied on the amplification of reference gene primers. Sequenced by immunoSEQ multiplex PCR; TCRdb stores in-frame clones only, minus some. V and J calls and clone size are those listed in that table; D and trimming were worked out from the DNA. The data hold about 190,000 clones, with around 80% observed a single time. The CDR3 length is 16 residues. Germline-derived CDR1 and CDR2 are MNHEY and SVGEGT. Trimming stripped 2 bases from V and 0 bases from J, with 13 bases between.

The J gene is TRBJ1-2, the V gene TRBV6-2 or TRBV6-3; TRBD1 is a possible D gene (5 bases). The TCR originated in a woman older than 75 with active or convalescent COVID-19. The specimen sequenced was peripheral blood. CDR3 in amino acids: CASSYDRTLSNYGYTF. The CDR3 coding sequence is TGTGCCAGCAGTTACGACAGAACGCTTTCTAACTATGGCTACACCTTC.